The present entry profiles one T cell receptor beta chain with its context. Original handling: A per-sample median of about 96,000 TCRs was observed, with a range of roughly 20,000 to 690,600. Each CDR3 protein is one row after TCRdb ran MiXCR on the RACE reads. TCRdb's processing, not the study's, gives the V and J calls here. The repertoire holds more than 150,000 distinct CDR3 sequences, around 13% seen once, with 1.5% to 2% in the top ten. Noted time point: patch test 1, 2 weeks after DPC sensitization. Treatment indicated: therapeutic diphenylcyclopropenone sensitization with weekly scalp DPC. Each donor was an alopecia patient between 18 and 70 years of age who qualified for DPC. The sample originates from a study of human T cells and chemical hapten exposure. This receptor was taken from a woman aged 30 to 39 with alopecia areata. Some clones in this sample may be carry-over from other donors' samples. Sequenced material: whole blood, taken in connection with sensitization to the hapten diphenylcyclopropenone (DPC).

The CDR3 DNA is TGTGCCAGCAGCCAACGACAGGGGATCGGTTCACCCCTCCACTTT. Its protein product is CASSQRQGIGSPLHF. The rearrangement uses TRBV7-9 and TRBJ1-6; TRBD1 agrees at 8 bases. The CDR3 runs to 15 residues. Germline trimming cut 5 bases from V and 9 bases from J; bases unmatched to any gene: 9. CDR1 and CDR2 (germline): SEHNR, FQNEAQ (reference sequence).